The present TCR beta chain was sequenced within a study of cytomegalovirus exposure and HLA in healthy donors. The V gene end was trimmed by 0 bases and the J gene end by 4 bases; junction bases not matched to a gene: 7. CDR1 MGHRA and CDR2 YSYEKL come from the germline V gene. This CDR3 region has 16 residues. The study's findings and limits: The records held CMV serostatus as the only immune exposure information. Most likely, a cluster of highly shared sequence variants arose as a sequencing artifact.

Primers included in the PCR were 60 Vbeta and 13 Jbeta primers. Measured with immunoSEQ multiplex PCR; TCRdb has only the in-frame clones, and not every one. The sample yields about 210,000 clones, 80% to 90% seen once. In this sample, this clone turned up a few times. No antigen is known for it. This chain links TRBV4-1 with TRBJ2-7, with 9 nucleotides matching TRBD1. This clonotype was sampled from a woman in her 30s in good health and CMV-seronegative. Sequencing was carried out using PBMCs. The CDR3 nucleotides read TGCGCCAGCAGCCAAGATACTGAGACAGGGGGTTACGAGCAGTACTTC. It specifies CASSQDTETGGYEQYF.